Included here is one T cell receptor beta chain sequence, with context. The table lists this clonotype with many counts. The clone's antigen remains unknown. The input lacks base qualities; no much larger clone sits a single base away. This sample is part of a study of T-cell reconstitution after alpha-beta-depleted transplantation in children (dated by TCRdb to 2016 to 2018). Regarding the research as a whole: Using TCR repertoire profiling, the study quantitatively followed how T-cell immune reconstitution unfolded in children after TCRalphabeta/CD19-depleted allogeneic hematopoietic cell transplantation.

Summary of the overall study and its limitations: The frequencies of hyperexpanded clones fell over the following months, and after one year, T-cell counts and TCRbeta diversity were mostly attributed to newly produced T cells. The high TCRbeta diversity at day 60 in some patients was ascribed to recipient T cells and intrathymic progenitors that had survived conditioning. The apparently early recovery of alphabetaT-cell counts about two months after transplant reportedly depended on only several hundred rapidly expanded clones that came from non-depleted graft cells.

Taken from cysteine to phenylalanine, the CDR3 has 13 residues. CDR3 DNA only is kept here, 39 bases in frame from base 1. From a lookup of the germline V gene, CDR1 and CDR2 are LGHNA and YNFKEQ. V sheds 0 bases and J sheds 6 bases, leaving 6 bases between their ends. The method behind the library was PCR. The instrument given in TCRdb is Illumina HiSeq 2500. To normalize quantification of the TCRbeta repertoire, the TCR libraries were built with molecular barcoding that relied on unique molecular identifiers. TCRdb applied fastp at Q25 and MiXCR to the public reads, then kept only in-frame beta chains. Each CDR3 protein gets just one entry, which takes the most common genes and DNA from the rows behind it. The sample data list roughly 52,000 distinct CDR3 sequences, and more than 5% of these were observed just once. In total, the top ten clones hold roughly 30% of the sample. Reading the label with the study, this specimen's time point is: day 60 (about 2 months) after transplantation. The treatment or condition label corresponds to: allogeneic hematopoietic cell transplantation with graft depleted of TCRalphabeta T cells and CD19 B cells. TCRalphabeta/CD19-depleted allogeneic hematopoietic cell grafts were given to the transplant recipients, all of whom were children.

The clonotype was recovered from a female patient aged 2 to 10 who had a stem cell transplant for aplastic anemia, so the T cells may come from the graft donor. The chain links TRBV4-2 with TRBJ1-5; TRBD1 is perhaps the D gene, given 6 matching bases. Material: PBMCs, mostly from graft donor cells, obtained 60 days after TCRalphabeta/CD19-depleted stem cell transplant. The CDR3 protein is CASSQEGAQPQHF. The nucleotide sequence is given as TGTGCCAGCAGCCAAGAGGGGGCTCAGCCCCAGCATTTT.